This T cell receptor beta chain derives from a study of cytomegalovirus exposure and HLA in healthy donors. Study-level information: The approximately 120 validation repertoires used the same platform as the 666 first-cohort repertoires, a later analysis reported.

Only in-frame clones appear in the TCRdb table, and some are missing; sequencing was by immunoSEQ multiplex PCR. In the table there are 350,000 or so clones, roughly 89% of which are singletons. Germline lookup yields CDR1 SGHRS and CDR2 YFSETQ. The CDR3 sequence is 17 residues long. Trimming took 3 bases from V and 7 from J; bases not matched to a gene: 11. Notes on the study in general: Researchers catalogued approximately 170 TCR beta chains as cytomegalovirus-associated. Among the CMV-associated chains, three were confirmed in vitro as specific for CMV antigens. Rare sequences made up most TCRs, while some public TCRs were found in many donors.

Comment on this clone: Its antigen remains unidentified.

The rearrangement uses TRBV5-1 and TRBJ2-1; 12 nucleotides agree with TRBD2. The clonotype was recovered from a woman younger than 30 in good health and CMV-seronegative. The material sequenced was PBMCs. The CDR3 loop is CASSWGLAGGPINEQFF. The CDR3 DNA is TGCGCCAGCAGCTGGGGCCTAGCGGGAGGGCCTATAAATGAGCAGTTCTTC.